This T cell receptor beta chain was sequenced during a study of control samples from healthy donors and cancer patients (dated by TCRdb to the early 2020s). As concerns this clone: Its antigen is unknown. Nothing much larger sits one base from this clone, and base qualities are not available.

The CDR3 sequence holds 17 residues, the cysteine and phenylalanine included. Just CDR3 DNA is preserved here, 51 bases in frame from base 1. Trimming takes 8 bases from V and 0 bases from J, and the germline ends sit 17 bases apart. Taken from the germline V gene, the CDR1 and CDR2 loops are SGHVS and FNYEAQ. Library preparation was by the immunoSEQ multiplex PCR assay. What TCRdb holds here is the immuneACCESS table cut down to in-frame rearrangements. Part of the clones is not present; checked against another copy, under half of the missing clones reflect an unresolved V gene, and the others are unexplained. The sample data list 40,000 to 60,000 clones, and roughly 86% of these were observed just once. The top ten constitute roughly 42% of the sample.

This clonotype was obtained from a man in his forties or fifties with head and neck cancer. The chain employs TRBV7-6 and TRBJ2-6, with the D gene tentatively TRBD1 or TRBD2, based on 5 matching bases in each. The sample taken for sequencing was PBMCs. CDR3 loop: CASGWGSRVSGANVLTF. In nucleotides, the sequence is TGTGCCAGCGGATGGGGGAGCAGAGTCTCTGGGGCCAACGTCCTGACTTTC.